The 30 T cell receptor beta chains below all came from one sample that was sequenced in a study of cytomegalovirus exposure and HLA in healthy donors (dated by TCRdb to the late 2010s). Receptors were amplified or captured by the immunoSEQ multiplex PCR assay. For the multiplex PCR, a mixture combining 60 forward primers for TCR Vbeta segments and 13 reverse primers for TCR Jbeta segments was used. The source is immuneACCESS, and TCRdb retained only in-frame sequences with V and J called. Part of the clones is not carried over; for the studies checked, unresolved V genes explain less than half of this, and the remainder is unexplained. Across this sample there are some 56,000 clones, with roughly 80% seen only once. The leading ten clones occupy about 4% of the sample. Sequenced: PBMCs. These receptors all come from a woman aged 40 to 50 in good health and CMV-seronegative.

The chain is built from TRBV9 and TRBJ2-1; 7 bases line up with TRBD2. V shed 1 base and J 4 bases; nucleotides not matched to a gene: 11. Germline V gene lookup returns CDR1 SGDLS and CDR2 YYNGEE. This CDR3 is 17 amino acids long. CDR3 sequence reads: CASSVSGRAVRYNEQFF. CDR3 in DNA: TGTGCCAGCAGCGTAAGTGGGAGGGCCGTTCGTTACAATGAGCAGTTCTTC.

The CDR3 DNA reads as TGTGCCAGCAGTTCTGTTCCTGGACTAGAGGGAAGCTACGAGCAGTACTTC. It yields the protein CASSSVPGLEGSYEQYF. V gene TRBV28 combines with J gene TRBJ2-7, with TRBD2 matching 7 bases. The CDR3 extends over 17 amino acids. J was trimmed by 3 bases and V by 4 bases; bases with no gene match: 15. CDR1 MDHEN and CDR2 SYDVKM come from the germline V gene.

This CDR3 is CASSRREGMNTEAFF. CDR3 nucleotides: TGCGCCAGCAGTAGGCGGGAGGGGATGAACACTGAAGCTTTCTTT. This sequence joins TRBV5-1 and TRBJ1-1; D possibly corresponds to TRBD1 (5 bases). The germline V gene encodes CDR1 SGHRS and CDR2 YFSETQ. The CDR3 covers 15 residues. Trimming took off 5 bases at V and 0 bases at J, with 14 bases between the two ends.

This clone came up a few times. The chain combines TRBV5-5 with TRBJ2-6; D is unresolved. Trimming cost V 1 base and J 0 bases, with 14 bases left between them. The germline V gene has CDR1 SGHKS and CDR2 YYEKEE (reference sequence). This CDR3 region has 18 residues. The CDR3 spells CASSLSDTGSSGANVLTF. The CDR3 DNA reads TGTGCCAGCAGCTTGTCCGATACCGGGTCCTCTGGGGCCAACGTCCTGACTTTC.

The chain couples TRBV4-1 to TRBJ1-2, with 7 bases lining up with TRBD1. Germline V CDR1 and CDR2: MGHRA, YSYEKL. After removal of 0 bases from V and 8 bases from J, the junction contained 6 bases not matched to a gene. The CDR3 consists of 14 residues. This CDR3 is CASSQDRAGGGYTF. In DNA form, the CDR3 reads TGCGCCAGCAGCCAAGATCGGGCAGGGGGAGGCTACACCTTC.

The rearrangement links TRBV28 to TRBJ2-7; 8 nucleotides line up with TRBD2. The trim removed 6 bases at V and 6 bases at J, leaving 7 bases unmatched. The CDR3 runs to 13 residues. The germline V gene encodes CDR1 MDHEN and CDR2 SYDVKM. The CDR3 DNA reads TGTGCCAGCAGCCCCTGGCGGGAGGTCGAGCAGTACTTC. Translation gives CASSPWREVEQYF.

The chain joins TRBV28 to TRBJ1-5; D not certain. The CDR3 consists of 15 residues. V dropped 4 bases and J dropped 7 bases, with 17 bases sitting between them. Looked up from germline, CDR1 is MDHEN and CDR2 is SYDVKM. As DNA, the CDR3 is TGTGCCAGCAGTTCCATTTTAGCGGGTGGCCAGCCCCAGCATTTT. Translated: CASSSILAGGQPQHF.

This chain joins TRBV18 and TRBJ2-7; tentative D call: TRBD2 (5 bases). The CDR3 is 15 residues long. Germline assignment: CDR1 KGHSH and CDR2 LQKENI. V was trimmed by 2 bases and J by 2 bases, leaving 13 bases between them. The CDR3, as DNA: TGTGCCAGCTCACCAATCGGGGAACCTACCTACGAGCAGTACTTC. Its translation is CASSPIGEPTYEQYF.

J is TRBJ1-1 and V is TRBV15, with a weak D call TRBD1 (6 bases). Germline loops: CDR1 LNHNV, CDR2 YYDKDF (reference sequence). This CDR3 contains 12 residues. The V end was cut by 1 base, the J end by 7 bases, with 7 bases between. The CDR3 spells CATSRGGGEAFF. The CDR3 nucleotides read TGTGCCACCAGCAGAGGAGGGGGTGAAGCTTTCTTT.

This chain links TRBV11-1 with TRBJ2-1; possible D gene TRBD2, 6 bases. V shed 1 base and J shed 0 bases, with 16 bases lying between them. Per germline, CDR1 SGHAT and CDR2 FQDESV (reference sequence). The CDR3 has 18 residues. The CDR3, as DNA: TGTGCCAGCAGCTTAGGTTCGGGTCGCGGGAACTCCTACAATGAGCAGTTCTTC. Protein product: CASSLGSGRGNSYNEQFF.

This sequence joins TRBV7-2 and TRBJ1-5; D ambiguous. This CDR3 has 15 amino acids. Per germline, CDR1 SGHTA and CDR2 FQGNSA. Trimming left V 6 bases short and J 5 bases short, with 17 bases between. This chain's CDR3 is CASRLHSGRDQPQHF. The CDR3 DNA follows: TGTGCCAGCAGACTACACTCCGGCCGGGATCAGCCCCAGCATTTT.

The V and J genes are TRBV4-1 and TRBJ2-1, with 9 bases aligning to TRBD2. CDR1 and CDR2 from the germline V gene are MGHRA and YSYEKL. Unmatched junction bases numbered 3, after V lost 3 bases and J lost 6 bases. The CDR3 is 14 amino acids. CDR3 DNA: TGCGCCAGCAGCCACATGACTAGCGGCAATGAGCAGTTCTTC. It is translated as CASSHMTSGNEQFF.

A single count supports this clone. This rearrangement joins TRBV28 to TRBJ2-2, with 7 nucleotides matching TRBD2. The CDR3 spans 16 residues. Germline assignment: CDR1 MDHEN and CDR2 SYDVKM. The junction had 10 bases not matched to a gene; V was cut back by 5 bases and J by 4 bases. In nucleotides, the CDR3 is TGTGCCAGCAGTAGCGCCGCGGGAGTCGCCACCGGGGAGCTGTTTTTT. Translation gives CASSSAAGVATGELFF.

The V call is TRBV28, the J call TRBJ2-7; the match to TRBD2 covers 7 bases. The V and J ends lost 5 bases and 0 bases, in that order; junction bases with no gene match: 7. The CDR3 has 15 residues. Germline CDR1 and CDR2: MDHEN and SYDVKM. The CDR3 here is CASSPGGTVSYEQYF. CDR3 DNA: TGTGCCAGCAGTCCCGGGGGGACGGTCTCCTACGAGCAGTACTTC.

The CDR3 bases are TGCGCCAGCAGCTTACAGGGGGCTGAGCAGTTCTTC. It is translated as CASSLQGAEQFF. The chain joins TRBV5-1 to TRBJ2-1; 9 bases align to TRBD1. Germline V gives CDR1 SGHRS, CDR2 YFSETQ. V shed 2 bases, J shed 9 bases, and the junction held 0 bases outside the gene matches. The CDR3 covers 12 residues.

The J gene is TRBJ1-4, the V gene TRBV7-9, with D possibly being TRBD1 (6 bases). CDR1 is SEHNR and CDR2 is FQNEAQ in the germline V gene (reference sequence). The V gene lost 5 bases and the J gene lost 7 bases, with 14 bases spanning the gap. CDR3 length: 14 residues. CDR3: CASSLGQTGEKLFF. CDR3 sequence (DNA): TGTGCCAGCAGCCTAGGACAGACCGGTGAAAAACTGTTTTTT.

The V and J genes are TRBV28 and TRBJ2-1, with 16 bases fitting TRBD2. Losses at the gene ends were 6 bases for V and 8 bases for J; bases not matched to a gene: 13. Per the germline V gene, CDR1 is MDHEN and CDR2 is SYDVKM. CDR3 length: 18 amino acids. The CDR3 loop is CASSRGTSGRAGIHEQFF. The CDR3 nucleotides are TGTGCCAGCAGCCGCGGGACTAGCGGGAGGGCGGGTATCCATGAGCAGTTCTTC.

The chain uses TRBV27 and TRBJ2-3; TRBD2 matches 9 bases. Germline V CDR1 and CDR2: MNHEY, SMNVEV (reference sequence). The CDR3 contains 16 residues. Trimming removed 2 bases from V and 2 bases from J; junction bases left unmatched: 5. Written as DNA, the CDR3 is TGTGCCAGCAGTTTAGGGACTAGCAGATACACAGATACGCAGTATTTT. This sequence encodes CASSLGTSRYTDTQYF.

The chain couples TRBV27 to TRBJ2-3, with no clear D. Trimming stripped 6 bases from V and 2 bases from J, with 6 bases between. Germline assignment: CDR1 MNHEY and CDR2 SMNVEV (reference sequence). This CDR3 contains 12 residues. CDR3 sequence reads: CASRGDTDTQYF. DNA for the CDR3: TGTGCCAGCAGGGGCGACACAGATACGCAGTATTTT.

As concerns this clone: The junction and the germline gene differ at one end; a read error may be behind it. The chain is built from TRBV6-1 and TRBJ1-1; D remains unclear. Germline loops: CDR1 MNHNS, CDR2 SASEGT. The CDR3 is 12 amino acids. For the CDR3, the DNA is TGTGCCAGCCTCCGGGTGAAGACTGAAGCTTTCTTT. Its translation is CASLRVKTEAFF.

The CDR3 loop reads CASSQVGGRTLSYEQYF. The CDR3 bases are TGTGCCAGCAGCCAAGTGGGGGGGAGGACCCTTTCCTACGAGCAGTACTTC. This chain links TRBV4-2 with TRBJ2-7; 7 bases match TRBD2. V was clipped by 1 base and J by 1 base; unmatched bases: 10. The CDR3 is made up of 17 amino acids. Germline assignment: CDR1 LGHNA and CDR2 YNFKEQ.

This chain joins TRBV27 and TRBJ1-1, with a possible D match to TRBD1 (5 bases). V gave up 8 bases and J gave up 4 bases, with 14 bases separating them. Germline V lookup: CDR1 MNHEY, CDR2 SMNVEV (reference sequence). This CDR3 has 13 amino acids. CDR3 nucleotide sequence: TGTGCCAGCTGGGCAGGGTATGTCACTGAAGCTTTCTTT. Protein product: CASWAGYVTEAFF.

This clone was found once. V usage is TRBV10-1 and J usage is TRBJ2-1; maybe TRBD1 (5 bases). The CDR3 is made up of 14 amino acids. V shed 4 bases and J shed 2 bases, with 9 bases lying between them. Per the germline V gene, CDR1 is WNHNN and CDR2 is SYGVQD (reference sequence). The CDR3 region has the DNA TGCGCCAGCAGTGCACAGGTCCCCTACAATGAGCAGTTCTTC. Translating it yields CASSAQVPYNEQFF.

CDR3 protein: CASSFAGKNTGELFF. The CDR3 DNA reads TGTGCCAGCAGCTTCGCCGGGAAGAACACCGGGGAGCTGTTTTTT. The chain has TRBV11-2 and TRBJ2-2, with D possibly TRBD2 on 5 matching bases. CDR1 and CDR2 (germline): SGHAT, FQNNGV. The CDR3 length is 15 residues. Deletions cut 3 bases from V and 1 base from J, with 9 bases between.

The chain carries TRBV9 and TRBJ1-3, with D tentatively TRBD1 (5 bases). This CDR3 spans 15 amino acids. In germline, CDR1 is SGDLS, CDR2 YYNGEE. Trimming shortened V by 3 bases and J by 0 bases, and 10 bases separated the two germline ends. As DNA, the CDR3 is TGTGCCAGCAGCGCGGGACTGCACTCTGGAAACACCATATATTTT. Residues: CASSAGLHSGNTIYF.

This CDR3 is CASSEVYTGQQYTEAFF. In DNA, the CDR3 is TGTGCCAGCAGTGAAGTTTACACGGGACAGCAATACACTGAAGCTTTCTTT. V and J are TRBV2 and TRBJ1-1, with TRBD1 matching 7 bases. With 1 base clipped from V and 3 bases from J, the junction kept 11 bases outside the gene matches. Germline-derived CDR1 and CDR2 are SNHLY and FYNNEI. This CDR3 has 17 residues.

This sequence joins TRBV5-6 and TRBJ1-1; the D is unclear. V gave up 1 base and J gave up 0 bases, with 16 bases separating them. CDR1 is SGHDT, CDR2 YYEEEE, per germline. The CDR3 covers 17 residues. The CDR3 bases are TGTGCCAGCAGCTTGCCCTTGGGCCCGACCTTGAACACTGAAGCTTTCTTT. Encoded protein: CASSLPLGPTLNTEAFF.

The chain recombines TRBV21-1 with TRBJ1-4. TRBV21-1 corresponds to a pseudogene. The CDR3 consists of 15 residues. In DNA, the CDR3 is TGTGCCAGCACAACAATGGGGGAGGAACGTGAAAAACTGTTTTTT. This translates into CASTTMGEEREKLFF.

The CDR3 sequence is CASTVEGRNEQFF. The CDR3 bases are TGCGCCAGCACCGTGGAGGGCAGGAATGAGCAGTTCTTC. This chain joins TRBV5-1 and TRBJ2-1; possibly TRBD2 for D (6 bases). V was trimmed by 6 bases and J by 7 bases, leaving 14 bases between them. This CDR3 has 13 residues. CDR1 is SGHRS and CDR2 is YFSETQ in the germline V gene.

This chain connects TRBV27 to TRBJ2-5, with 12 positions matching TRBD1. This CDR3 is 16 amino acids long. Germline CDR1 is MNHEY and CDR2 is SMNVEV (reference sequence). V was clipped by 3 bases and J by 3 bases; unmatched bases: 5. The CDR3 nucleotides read TGTGCCAGCAGTTTCCCCGGGACAGGGGGCAAAGAGACCCAGTACTTC. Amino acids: CASSFPGTGGKETQYF.